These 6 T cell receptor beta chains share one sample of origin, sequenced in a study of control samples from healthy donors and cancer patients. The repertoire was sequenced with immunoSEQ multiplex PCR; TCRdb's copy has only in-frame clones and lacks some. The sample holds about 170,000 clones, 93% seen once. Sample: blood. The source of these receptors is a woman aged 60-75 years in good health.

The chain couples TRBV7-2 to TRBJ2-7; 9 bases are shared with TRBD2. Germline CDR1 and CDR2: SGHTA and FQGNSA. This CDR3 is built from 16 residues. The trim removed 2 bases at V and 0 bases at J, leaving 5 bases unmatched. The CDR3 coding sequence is TGTGCCAGCAGCTTACTAGCGGGGCTTACCTCCTACGAGCAGTACTTC. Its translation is CASSLLAGLTSYEQYF.

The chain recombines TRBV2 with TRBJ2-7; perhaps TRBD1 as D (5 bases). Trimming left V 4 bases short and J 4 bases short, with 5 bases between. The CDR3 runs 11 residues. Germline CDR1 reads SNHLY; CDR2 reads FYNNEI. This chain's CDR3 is CASSGQYEQYF. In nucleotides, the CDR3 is TGTGCCAGCAGTGGACAGTACGAGCAGTACTTC.

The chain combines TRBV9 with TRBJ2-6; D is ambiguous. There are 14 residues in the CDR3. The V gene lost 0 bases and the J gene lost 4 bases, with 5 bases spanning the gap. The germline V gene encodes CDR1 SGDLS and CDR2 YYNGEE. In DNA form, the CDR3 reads TGTGCCAGCAGCGTAGAGGCCGGGGCCAACGTCCTGACTTTC. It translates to CASSVEAGANVLTF.

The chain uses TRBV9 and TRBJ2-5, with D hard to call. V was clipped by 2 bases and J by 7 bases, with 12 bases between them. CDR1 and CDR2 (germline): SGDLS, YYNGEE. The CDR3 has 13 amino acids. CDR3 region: CASSVWRSGTQYF. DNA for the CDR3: TGTGCCAGCAGCGTGTGGCGAAGTGGGACCCAGTACTTC.

The CDR3 region has the DNA TGTGCCAGCAGCCAAGAACGGGACAGTCACTCTGGGGCCAACGTCCTGACTTTC. This codes for CASSQERDSHSGANVLTF. The genes are TRBV4-2 and TRBJ2-6, with 7 bases that match TRBD1. Trimming at V came to 0 bases and at J to 0 bases, leaving 5 bases not matched to a gene. Germline V CDR1 and CDR2: LGHNA, YNFKEQ. The CDR3 contains 18 residues.

DNA of the CDR3: TGTGCCAGTAGTGCCCAAGTTAGCGGAGACAATGAGCAGTTCTTC. Amino acids: CASSAQVSGDNEQFF. The gene calls are TRBV19 and TRBJ2-1; possibly TRBD2 for D (6 bases). There are 15 residues in the CDR3. Trimming pared 5 bases from V and 5 bases from J, leaving 16 bases between. Looked up from germline, CDR1 is LNHDA and CDR2 is SQIVND (reference sequence).